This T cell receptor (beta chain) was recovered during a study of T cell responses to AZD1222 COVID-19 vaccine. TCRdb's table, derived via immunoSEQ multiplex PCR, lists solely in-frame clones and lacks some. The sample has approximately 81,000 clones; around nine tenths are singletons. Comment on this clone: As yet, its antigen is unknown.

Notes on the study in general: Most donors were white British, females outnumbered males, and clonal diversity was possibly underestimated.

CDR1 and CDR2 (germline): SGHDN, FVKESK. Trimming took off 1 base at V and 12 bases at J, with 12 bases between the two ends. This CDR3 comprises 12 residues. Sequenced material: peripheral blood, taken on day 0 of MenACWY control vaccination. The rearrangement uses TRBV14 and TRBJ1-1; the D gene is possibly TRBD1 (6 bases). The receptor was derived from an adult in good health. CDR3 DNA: TGTGCCAGCAGCCAAGGGGGGGGCAGATCTTTCTTT. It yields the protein CASSQGGGRSFF.